The clone carrying this TCR beta chain was seen a handful of times. What it recognizes is unknown. MiXCR was run by TCRdb on the reads, yielding one entry per CDR3 protein. Of 830,000 or so distinct CDR3 sequences in the sample, over 25% are singletons; the top ten hold around 12%. The CDR3 sequence is 15 residues long. Germline V gene sequence: CDR1 SGHTA, CDR2 FQGTGA. V dropped 1 base and J dropped 5; count of bases not matched to a gene: 7. This sample is part of a study of T cell repertoires in cytomegalovirus infection. Looking at the study overall: It was recently identified HLA-C-restricted and well-studied HLA-B-restricted CMV epitopes that the study used. Public TCR beta signature analysis indicated the presence of both CMV infection and matching HLA type. Study-wide results and caveats: There were HLA-C-restricted CMV-specific TCR beta clonotypes dominating the ex vivo response.

The TCR was taken from a human donor in good health (CMV status not recorded). Some clones in this sample may be carry-over from other donors' samples. V and J are TRBV7-3 and TRBJ2-5; 7 bases match TRBD2. Material: cultured CD8+ T cells from PBMCs, obtained from culture after CMV antigen stimulation. CDR3 bases: TGTGCCAGCAGCTTAATGGCGGGGGACGGTGAGACCCAGTACTTC. Translating gives CASSLMAGDGETQYF.